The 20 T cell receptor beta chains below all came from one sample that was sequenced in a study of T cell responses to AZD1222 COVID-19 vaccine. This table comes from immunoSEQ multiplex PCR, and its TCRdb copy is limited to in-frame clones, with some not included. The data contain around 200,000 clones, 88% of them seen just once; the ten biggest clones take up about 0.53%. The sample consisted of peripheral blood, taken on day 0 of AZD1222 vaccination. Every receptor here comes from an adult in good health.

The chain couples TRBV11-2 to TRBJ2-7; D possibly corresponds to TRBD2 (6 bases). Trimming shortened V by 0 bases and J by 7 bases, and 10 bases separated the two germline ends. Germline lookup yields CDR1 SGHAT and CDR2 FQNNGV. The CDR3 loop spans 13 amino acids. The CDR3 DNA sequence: TGTGCCAGCAGCTTAGATTCCGGGGGAGAGCAGTACTTC. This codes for CASSLDSGGEQYF.

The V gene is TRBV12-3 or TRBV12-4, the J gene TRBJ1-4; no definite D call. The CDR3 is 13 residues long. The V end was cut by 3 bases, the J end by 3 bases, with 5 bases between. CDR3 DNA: TGTGCCAGCAGTTTTCTCTCTAATGAAAAACTGTTTTTT. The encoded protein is CASSFLSNEKLFF.

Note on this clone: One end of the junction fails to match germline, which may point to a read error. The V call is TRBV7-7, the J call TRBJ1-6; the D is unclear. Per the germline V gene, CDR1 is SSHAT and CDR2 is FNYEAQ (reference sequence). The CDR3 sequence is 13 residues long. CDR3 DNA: TGTGCTAGCAGCTCCGGGGATAATTCACCCCTCCACTTT. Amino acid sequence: CASSSGDNSPLHF.

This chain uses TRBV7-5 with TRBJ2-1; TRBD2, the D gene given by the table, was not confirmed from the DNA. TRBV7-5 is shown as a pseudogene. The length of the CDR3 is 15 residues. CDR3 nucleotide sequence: TGTGCCAGAAGCACCGGGACTCCTATTATCGATGAGCAGTTCTTC. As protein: CARSTGTPIIDEQFF.

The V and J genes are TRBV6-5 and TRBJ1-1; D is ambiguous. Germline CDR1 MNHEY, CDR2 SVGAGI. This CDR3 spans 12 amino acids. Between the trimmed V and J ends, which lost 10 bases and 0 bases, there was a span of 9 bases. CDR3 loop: CATFTMNTEAFF. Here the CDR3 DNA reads TGTGCCACCTTTACAATGAACACTGAAGCTTTCTTT.

CDR3 loop: CASSLPGGGNTIYF. The CDR3 nucleotides read TGTGCCAGCAGCTTACCCGGGGGTGGAAACACCATATATTTT. V is TRBV7-8 and J is TRBJ1-3; maybe TRBD1 (5 bases). Germline-derived CDR1 and CDR2 are SGHVS and FQNEAQ. V lost 2 bases and J lost 3, with 8 bases in between. This CDR3 has 14 amino acids.

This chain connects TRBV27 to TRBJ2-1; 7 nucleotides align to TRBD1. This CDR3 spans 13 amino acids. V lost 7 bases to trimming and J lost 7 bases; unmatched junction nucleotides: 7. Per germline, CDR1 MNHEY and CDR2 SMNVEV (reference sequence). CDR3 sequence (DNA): TGTGCCAGCAAAGCGACAGGGCGAAATGAGCAGTTCTTC. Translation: CASKATGRNEQFF.

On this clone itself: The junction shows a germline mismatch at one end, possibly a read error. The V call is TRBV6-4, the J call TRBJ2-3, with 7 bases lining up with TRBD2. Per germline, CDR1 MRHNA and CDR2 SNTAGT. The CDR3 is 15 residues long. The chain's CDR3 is CASGKRGGSTDTRYF. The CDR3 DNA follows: TGTGCCAGCGGGAAGCGGGGAGGTAGCACAGATACGCGGTATTTT.

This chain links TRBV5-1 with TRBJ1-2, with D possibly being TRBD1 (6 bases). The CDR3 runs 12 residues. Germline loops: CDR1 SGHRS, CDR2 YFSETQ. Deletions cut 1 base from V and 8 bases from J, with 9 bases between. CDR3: CASSLYGTGYTF. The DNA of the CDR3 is TGCGCCAGCAGCTTGTACGGGACAGGCTACACCTTC.

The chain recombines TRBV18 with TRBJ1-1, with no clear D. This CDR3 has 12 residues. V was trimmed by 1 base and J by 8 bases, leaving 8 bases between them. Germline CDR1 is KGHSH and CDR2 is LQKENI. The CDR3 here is CASSPRTAEAFF. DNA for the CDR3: TGTGCCAGCTCACCACGGACGGCCGAAGCTTTCTTT.

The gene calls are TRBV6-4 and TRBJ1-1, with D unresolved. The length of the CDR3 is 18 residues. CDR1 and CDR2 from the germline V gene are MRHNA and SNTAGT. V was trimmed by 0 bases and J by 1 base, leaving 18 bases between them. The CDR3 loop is CASSDSLLHLDQNTEAFF. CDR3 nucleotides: TGTGCCAGCAGTGACTCGCTCCTCCACCTAGACCAGAACACTGAAGCTTTCTTT.

The CDR3 region is CASSPPPGGVNNEQFF. The CDR3 DNA reads TGTGCCAGCAGCCCCCCGCCAGGGGGTGTCAACAATGAGCAGTTCTTC. The gene calls are TRBV9 and TRBJ2-1; 7 nucleotides line up with TRBD1. The CDR3 has 16 residues. CDR1 SGDLS and CDR2 YYNGEE come from the germline V gene. With 4 bases clipped from V and 5 bases from J, the junction kept 12 bases outside the gene matches.

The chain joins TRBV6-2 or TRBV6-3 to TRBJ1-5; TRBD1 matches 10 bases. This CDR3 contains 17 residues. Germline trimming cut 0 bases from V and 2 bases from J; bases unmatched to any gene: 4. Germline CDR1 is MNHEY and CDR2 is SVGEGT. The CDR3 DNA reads TGTGCCAGCAGTTACTCGATAGGACAGGGGGGCAATCAGCCCCAGCATTTT. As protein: CASSYSIGQGGNQPQHF.

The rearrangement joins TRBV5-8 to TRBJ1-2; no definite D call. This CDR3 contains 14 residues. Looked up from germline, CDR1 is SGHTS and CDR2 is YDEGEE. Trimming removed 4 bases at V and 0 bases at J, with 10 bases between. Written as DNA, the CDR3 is TGTGCCAGCAGCCCGTGGACCTCTAACTATGGCTACACCTTC. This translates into CASSPWTSNYGYTF.

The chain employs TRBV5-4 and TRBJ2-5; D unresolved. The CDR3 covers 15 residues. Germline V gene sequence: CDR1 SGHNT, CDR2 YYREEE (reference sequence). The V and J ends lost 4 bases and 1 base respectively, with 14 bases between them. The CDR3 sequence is CASSVSASSQETQYF. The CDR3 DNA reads TGTGCCAGCAGCGTATCGGCGTCGTCCCAAGAGACCCAGTACTTC.

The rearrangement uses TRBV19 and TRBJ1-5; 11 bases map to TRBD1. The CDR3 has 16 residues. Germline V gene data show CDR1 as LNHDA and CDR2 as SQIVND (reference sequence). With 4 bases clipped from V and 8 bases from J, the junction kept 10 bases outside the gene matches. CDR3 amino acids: CASSTKRTGGAEPQHF. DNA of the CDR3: TGTGCCAGTAGTACTAAAAGGACAGGGGGCGCGGAGCCCCAGCATTTT. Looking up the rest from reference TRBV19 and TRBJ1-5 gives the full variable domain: DGGITQSPKYLFRKEGQNVTLSCEQNLNHDAMYWYRQDPGQGLRLIYYSQIVNDFQKGDIAEGYSVSREKKESFPLTVTSAQKNPTAFYLCASSTKRTGGAEPQHFGDGTRLSIL.

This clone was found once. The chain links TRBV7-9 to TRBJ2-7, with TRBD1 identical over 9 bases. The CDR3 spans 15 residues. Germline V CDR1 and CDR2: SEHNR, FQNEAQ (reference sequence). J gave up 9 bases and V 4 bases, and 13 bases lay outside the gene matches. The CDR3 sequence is CASSSPDRGGKGQYF. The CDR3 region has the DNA TGTGCCAGCAGCTCTCCAGACAGGGGGGGAAAGGGGCAGTACTTC.

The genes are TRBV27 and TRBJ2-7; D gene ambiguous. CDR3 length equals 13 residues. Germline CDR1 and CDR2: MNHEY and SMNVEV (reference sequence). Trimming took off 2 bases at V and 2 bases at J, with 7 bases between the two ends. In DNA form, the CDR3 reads TGTGCCAGCAGTTTAAGGTACGCCTACGAGCAGTACTTC. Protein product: CASSLRYAYEQYF.

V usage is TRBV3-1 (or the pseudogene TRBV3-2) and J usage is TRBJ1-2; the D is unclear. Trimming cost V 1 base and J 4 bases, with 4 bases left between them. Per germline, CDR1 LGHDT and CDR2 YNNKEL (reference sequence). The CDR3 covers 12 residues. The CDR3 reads CASSQVSYGYTF. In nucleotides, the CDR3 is TGTGCCAGCAGCCAAGTCTCCTATGGCTACACCTTC.

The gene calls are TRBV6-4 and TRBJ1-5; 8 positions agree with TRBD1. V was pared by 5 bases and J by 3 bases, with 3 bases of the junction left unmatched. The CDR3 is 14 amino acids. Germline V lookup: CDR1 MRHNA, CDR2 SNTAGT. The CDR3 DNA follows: TGTGCCAGCAGTCCAGGGGGCAACAATCAGCCCCAGCATTTT. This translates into CASSPGGNNQPQHF.